This T cell receptor (beta chain) is drawn from a study of cytomegalovirus exposure and HLA in healthy donors. Study results and limitations: The authors confirmed in vitro that three CMV-associated chains were specific for CMV antigens.

The PCR employed 60 Vbeta primers together with 13 Jbeta primers. Produced via immunoSEQ multiplex PCR; TCRdb's table is partial and in-frame only. The data hold some 91,000 clones, with around 77% observed a single time. The CDR3 has 15 residues. CDR1 and CDR2 (germline): SGDLS, YYNGEE. V shed 0 bases and J shed 7 bases, with 16 bases lying between them. Regarding this clone: What it binds is unknown.

This chain uses TRBV9 with TRBJ1-1; TRBD1 is a possible D gene (6 bases). This sequence originates from a man aged 35 to 55 in good health and CMV-seronegative. Specimen: PBMCs. The CDR3 loop is CASSVDPGGAVEAFF. The CDR3 DNA reads as TGTGCCAGCAGCGTAGATCCCGGGGGGGCGGTTGAAGCTTTCTTT.